The sequence of this T cell receptor (beta chain) was determined in a study of CD8 T cells in Susac syndrome. Details on this clonotype: A junction end diverges from the germline sequence, so it may reflect a read error.

Reverse transcription of about 0.45 to 1 ug RNA used random hexamers. TCRdb re-analysed the immunoSEQ multiplex PCR reads in MiXCR, keeping a single row per CDR3 protein. This sample has about 440,000 distinct CDR3 sequences, with approximately 89% found just once. In germline, CDR1 is SGHVS, CDR2 FNYEAQ. The CDR3 extends over 16 amino acids. Negative isolation was used for CD8+ and CD4+ T cells, and FACS enrichment was applied to TEMRA cells. This TCR was sampled from a human donor with multiple sclerosis. The rearrangement uses TRBV7-6 and TRBJ1-3; possible D gene TRBD1, 5 bases. The sample was CD8+ T cells from PBMCs. Written as DNA, the CDR3 is TGTGCCAGCAGGTTAGGGACCGGGGGACCTGGAAACACCATATATTTT. Translating gives CASRLGTGGPGNTIYF.